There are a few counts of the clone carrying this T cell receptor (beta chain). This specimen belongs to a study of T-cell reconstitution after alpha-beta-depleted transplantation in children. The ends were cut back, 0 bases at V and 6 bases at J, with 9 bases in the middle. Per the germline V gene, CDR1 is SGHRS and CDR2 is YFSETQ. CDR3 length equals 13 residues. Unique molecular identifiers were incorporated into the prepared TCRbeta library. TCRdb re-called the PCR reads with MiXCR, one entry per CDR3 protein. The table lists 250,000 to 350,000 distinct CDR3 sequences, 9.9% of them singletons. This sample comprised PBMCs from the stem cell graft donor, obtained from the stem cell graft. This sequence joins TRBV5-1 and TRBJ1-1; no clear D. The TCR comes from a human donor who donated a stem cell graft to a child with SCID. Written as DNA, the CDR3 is TGCGCCAGCAGCTTGGGGTTTGGGGCTGAAGCTTTCTTT. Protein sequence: CASSLGFGAEAFF.